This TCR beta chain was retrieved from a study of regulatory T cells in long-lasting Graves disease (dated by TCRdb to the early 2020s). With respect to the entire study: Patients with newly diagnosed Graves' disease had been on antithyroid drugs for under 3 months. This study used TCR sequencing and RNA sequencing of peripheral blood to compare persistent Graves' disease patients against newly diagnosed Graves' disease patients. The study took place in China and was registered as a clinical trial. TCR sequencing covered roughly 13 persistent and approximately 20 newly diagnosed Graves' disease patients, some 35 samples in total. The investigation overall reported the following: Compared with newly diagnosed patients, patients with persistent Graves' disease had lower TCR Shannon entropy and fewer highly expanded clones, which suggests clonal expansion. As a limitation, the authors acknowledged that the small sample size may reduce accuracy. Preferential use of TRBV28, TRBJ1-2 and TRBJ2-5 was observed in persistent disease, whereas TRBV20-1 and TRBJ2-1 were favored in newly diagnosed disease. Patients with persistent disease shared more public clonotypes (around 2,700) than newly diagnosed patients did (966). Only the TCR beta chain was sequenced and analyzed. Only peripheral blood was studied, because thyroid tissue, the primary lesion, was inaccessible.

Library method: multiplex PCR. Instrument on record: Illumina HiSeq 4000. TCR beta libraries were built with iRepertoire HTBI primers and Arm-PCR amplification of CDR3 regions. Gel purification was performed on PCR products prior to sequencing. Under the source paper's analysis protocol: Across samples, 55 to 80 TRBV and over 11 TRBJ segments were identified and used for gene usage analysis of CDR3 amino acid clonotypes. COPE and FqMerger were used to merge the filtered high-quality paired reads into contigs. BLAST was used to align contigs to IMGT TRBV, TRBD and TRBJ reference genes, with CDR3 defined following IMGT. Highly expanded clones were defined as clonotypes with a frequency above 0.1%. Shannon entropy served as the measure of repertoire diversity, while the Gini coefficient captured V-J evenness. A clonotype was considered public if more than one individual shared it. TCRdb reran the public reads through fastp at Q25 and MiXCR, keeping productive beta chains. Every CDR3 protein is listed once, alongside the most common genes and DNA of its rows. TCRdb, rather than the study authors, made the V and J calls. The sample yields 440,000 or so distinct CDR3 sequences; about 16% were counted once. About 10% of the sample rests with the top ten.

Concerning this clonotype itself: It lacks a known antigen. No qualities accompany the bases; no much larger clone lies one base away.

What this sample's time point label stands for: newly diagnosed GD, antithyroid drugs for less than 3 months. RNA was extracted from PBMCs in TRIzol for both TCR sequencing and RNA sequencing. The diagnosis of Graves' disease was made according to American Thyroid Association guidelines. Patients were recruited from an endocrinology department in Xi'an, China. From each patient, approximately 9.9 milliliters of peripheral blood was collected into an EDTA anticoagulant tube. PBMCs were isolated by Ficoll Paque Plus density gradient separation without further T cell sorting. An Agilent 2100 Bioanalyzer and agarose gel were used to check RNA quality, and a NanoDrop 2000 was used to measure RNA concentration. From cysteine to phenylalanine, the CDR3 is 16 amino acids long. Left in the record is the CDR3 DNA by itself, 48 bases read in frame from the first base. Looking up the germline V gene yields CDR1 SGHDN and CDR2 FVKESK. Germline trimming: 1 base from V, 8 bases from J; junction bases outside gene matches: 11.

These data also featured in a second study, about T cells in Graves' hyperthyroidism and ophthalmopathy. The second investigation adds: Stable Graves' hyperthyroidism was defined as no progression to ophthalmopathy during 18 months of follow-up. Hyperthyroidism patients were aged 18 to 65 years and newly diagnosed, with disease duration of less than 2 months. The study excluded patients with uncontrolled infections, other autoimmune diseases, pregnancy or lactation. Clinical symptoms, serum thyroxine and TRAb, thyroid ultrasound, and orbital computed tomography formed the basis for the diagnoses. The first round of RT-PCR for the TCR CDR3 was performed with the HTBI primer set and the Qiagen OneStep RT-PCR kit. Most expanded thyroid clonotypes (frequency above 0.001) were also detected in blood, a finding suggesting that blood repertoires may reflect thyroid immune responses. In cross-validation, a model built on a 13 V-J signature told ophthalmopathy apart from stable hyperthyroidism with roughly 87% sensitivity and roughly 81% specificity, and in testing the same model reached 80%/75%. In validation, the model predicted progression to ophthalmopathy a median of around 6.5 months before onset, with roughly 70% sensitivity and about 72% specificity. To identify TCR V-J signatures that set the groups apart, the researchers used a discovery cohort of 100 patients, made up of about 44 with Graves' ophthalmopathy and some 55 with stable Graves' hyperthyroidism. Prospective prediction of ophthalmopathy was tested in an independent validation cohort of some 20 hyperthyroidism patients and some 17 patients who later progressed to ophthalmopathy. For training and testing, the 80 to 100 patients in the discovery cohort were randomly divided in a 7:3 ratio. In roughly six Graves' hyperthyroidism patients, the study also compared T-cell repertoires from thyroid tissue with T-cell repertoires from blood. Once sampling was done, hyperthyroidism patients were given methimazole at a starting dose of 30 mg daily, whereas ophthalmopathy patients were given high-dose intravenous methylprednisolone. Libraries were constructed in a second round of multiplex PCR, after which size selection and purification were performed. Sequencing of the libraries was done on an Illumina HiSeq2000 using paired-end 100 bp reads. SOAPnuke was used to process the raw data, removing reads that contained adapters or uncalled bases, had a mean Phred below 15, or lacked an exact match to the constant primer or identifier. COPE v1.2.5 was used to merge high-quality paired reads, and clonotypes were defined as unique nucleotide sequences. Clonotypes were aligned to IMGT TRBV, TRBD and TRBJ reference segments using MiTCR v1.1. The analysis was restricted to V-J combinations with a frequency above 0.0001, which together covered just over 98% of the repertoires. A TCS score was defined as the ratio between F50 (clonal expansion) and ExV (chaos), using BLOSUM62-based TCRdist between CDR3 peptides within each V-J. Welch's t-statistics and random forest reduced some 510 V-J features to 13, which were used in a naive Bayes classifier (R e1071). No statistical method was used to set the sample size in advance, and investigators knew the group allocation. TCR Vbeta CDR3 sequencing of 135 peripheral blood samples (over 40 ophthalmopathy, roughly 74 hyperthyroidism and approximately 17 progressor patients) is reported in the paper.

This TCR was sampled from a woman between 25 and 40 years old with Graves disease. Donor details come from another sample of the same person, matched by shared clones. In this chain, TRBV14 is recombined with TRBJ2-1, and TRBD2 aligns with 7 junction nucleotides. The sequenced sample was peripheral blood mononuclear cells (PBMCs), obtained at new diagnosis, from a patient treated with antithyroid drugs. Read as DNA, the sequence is TGTGCCAGCAGCCAAGGGAGGAGCAGGGAGGGGTATGAGCAGTTCTTC. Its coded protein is CASSQGRSREGYEQFF.